This section outlines one TCR beta chain sequence together with its context. The record originates from a study of CD8 T cells in Susac syndrome. Reverse transcription of 0.5 to 1 ug RNA was performed with random hexamers. A multiplex approach, immunoSEQ multiplex PCR, amplified TCR beta CDR3 across 54 Vbeta and 13 Jbeta. Via MiXCR, TCRdb re-called the immunoSEQ multiplex PCR reads, giving one row per CDR3 protein. The sample holds about 100,000 distinct CDR3 sequences; about 95% are singletons and the top ten take 0.3%. Input material: CD8+ T cells from PBMCs. This clonotype was sampled from a human donor with Susac syndrome.

The CDR3 sequence: CASSQTERGLYEQYF. The DNA of the CDR3 is TGTGCCAGCAGCCAAACAGAGCGGGGTCTCTACGAGCAGTACTTC. The V gene is TRBV4-2, the J gene TRBJ2-7, with 7 positions matching TRBD2. From germline, CDR1 is LGHNA and CDR2 YNFKEQ. Trimming cost V 2 bases and J 3 bases; bases outside gene matches: 7. The CDR3 length is 15 residues.